The present entry profiles one TCR beta chain with its context. The sample originates from a study of blood T cell repertoires in COVID-19. TCRdb's table, derived via immunoSEQ multiplex PCR, lists solely in-frame clones and lacks some. The top ten hold 7.5% to 9.5% of the sample, which has about 58,000 clones, 70% to 90% seen once. The sequenced material came from peripheral blood. This TCR was recovered from a woman in her 70s with active COVID-19.

The CDR3 protein is CASSPTGGTGELFF. CDR3 sequence (DNA): TGTGCCAGTAGTCCGACAGGGGGTACCGGGGAGCTGTTTTTT. This sequence joins TRBV19 and TRBJ2-2, with 9 bases fitting TRBD1. CDR3 length equals 14 residues. Germline-derived CDR1 and CDR2 are LNHDA and SQIVND (reference sequence). Trimming took 5 bases from V and 5 from J; bases not matched to a gene: 3.